The text below deals with one T cell receptor (beta chain). The antigen remains unidentified. One end of the junction varies from germline; a read error may be responsible. Some clones are missing from TCRdb's copy, which holds only in-frame ones; the method was immunoSEQ multiplex PCR. The sample lists 110,000 or so clones; about 89% were seen once. These data come from a study of T cell responses to AZD1222 COVID-19 vaccine. Findings and caveats of the study: White British people made up most donors, females outnumbered males, and clonal diversity was possibly underestimated. Reportedly, nearly half of unique spike TCRs recognized epitopes outside B.1.351/B.1.1.7 mutations.

The CDR3 loop spans 15 amino acids. Germline loops: CDR1 MGHDK, CDR2 SYGVNS. The sequence came from an adult in good health. The V call is TRBV25-1, the J call TRBJ1-1; D unclear. The specimen was peripheral blood, collected on day 0 of AZD1222 vaccination. The CDR3 region has the DNA TGTGCCAGCAGTGAATTCGAGGGCATGAACGCTGAAGCTTTCTTT. Its translation: CASSEFEGMNAEAFF.